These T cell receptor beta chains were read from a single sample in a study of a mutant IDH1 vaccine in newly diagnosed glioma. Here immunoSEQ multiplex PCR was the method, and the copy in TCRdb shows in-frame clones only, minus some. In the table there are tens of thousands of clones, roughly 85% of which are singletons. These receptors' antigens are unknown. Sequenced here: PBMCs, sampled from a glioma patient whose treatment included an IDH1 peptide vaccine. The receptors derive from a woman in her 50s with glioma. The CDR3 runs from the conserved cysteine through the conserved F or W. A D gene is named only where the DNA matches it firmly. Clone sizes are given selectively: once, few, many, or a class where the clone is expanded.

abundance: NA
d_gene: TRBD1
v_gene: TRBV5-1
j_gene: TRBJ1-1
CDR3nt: TGCGCCAGCAGCTCAGGGGGCTCGAACACTGAAGCTTTCTTT
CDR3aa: CASSSGGSNTEAFF

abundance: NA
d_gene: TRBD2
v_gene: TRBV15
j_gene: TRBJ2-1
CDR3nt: TGTGCCACCAGCCCCTCGGGAGCGGGAGGGGAGGAGGATGAGCAGTTCTTC
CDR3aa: CATSPSGAGGEEDEQFF

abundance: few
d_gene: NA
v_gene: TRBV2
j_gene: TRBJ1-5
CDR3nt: TGTGCCAGCAGGGGAGGACTCAATCAGCCCCAGCATTTT
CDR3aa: CASRGGLNQPQHF

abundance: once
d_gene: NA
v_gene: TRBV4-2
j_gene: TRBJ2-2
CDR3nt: TGTGCCAGCAGCCAAGAAATGGTCGAGGAGATTAACACCGGGGAGCTGTTTTTT
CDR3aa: CASSQEMVEEINTGELFF

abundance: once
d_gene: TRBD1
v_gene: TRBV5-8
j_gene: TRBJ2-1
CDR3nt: TGTGCCAGCAGCCGGGACAGAGCCTTCTACAATGAGCAGTTCTTC
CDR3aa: CASSRDRAFYNEQFF

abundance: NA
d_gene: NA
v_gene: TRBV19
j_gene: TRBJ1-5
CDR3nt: TGTGCCAGTACGAGGGGGACGGGAGGAAGCAATCAGCCCCAGCATTTT
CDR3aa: CASTRGTGGSNQPQHF

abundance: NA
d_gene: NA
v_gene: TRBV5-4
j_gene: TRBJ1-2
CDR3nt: TGTGCCAGCAGCTTAAGGAACGGCGGCTACACCTTC
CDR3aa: CASSLRNGGYTF

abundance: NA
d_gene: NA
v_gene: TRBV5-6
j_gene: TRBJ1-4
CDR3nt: TGTGCCAGCAGAAATTGGGGGCAGATTAATGAAAAACTGTTTTTT
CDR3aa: CASRNWGQINEKLFF

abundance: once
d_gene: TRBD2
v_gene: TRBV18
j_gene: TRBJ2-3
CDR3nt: TGTGCCAGCTCACTCCAGACTAGCGGGAGAACAGATACGCAGTATTTT
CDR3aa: CASSLQTSGRTDTQYF

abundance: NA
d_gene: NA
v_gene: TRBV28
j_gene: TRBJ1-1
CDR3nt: TGTGCCAGCAGTTTTACGGGGCGAAGGACTGAAGCTTTCTTT
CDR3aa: CASSFTGRRTEAFF

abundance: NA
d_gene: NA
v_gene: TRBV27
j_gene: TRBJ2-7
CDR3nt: TGTGCCAGCAGTTTATTAGCCGGCAGGGGCGTGGGAGAGCAGTACTTC
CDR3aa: CASSLLAGRGVGEQYF

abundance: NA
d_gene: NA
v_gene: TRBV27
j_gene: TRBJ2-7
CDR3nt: TGTGCCAGTGGTAGGTACGAGCAGTACTTC
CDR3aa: CASGRYEQYF

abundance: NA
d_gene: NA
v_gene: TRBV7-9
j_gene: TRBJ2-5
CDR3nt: TGTGCCAGCAGCTTAGTCGGGGACGCAGAGACCCAGTACTTC
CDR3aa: CASSLVGDAETQYF

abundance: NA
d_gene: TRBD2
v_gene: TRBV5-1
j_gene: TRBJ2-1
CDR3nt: TGCGCCAGCAGCCAAGCGGGAGGGCCGGGTTGGGATGAGCAGTTCTTC
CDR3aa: CASSQAGGPGWDEQFF

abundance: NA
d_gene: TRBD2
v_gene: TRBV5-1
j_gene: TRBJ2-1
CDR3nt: TGCGCCAGCAGCTTGGCCCCTAGCGGATCCTACAATGAGCAGTTCTTC
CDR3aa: CASSLAPSGSYNEQFF

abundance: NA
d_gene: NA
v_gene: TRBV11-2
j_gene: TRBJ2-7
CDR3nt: TGTGCCAGCAGCTTAGTCCCGGAGAGCTCCTACGAGCAGTACTTC
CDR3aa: CASSLVPESSYEQYF

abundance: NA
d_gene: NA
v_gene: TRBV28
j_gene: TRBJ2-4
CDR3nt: TGTGCCAGCACTCCTGGGACGGCTCTAGCCAAAAACATTCAGTACTTC
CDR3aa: CASTPGTALAKNIQYF

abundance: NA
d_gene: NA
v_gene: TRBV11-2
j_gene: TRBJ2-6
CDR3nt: TGTGCCAGCAGTTCAGGGGGGTTGGCTGGGGCCAACGTCCTGACTTTC
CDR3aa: CASSSGGLAGANVLTF

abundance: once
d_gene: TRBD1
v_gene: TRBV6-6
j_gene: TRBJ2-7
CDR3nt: TGTGCCAGCAGTCCCGGACAGGGGGCGACCTCCTACGAGCAGTACTTC
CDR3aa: CASSPGQGATSYEQYF

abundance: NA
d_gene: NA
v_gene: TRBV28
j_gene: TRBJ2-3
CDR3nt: TGTGCCAGCTCTAGCAGCCCTTCAAGCACAGATACGCAGTATTTT
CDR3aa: CASSSSPSSTDTQYF